This T cell receptor beta chain was recovered during a study of early T cells in non-severe SARS-CoV-2 infection. Deletions cut 1 base from V and 0 bases from J, with 15 bases between. The germline V gene encodes CDR1 SGHVS and CDR2 FNYEAQ. CDR3 size: 18 residues. One entry per CDR3 protein, called by TCRdb with MiXCR from the 5' RACE reads. Of tens of thousands of distinct CDR3 sequences in the sample, 10% to 12% were seen once. The chain carries TRBV7-6 and TRBJ1-4, with D hard to call. The sample here was whole blood, taken at baseline. The TCR sequence derives from an adult who was a healthcare worker with PCR-confirmed SARS-CoV-2 infection or an uninfected control (not recorded which). The CDR3 nucleotides read TGTGCCAGCAGCTTAGATCCCCCGTCGACATCAACTAATGAAAAACTGTTTTTT. Protein sequence: CASSLDPPSTSTNEKLFF.